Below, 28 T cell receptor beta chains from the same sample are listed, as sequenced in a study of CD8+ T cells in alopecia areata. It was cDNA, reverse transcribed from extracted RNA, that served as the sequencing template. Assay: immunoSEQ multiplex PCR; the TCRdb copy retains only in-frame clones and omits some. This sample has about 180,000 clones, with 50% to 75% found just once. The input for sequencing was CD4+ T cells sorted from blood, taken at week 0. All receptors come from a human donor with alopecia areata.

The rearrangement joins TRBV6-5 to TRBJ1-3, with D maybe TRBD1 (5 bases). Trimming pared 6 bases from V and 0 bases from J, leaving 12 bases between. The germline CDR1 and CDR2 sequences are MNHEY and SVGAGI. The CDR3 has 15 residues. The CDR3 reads CASSPDRRSGNTIYF. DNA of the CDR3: TGTGCCAGCAGCCCAGACAGACGCTCTGGAAACACCATATATTTT.

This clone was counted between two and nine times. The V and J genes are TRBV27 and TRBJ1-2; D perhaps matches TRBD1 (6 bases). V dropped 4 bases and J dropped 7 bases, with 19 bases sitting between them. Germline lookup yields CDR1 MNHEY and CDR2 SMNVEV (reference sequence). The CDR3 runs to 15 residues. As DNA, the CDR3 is TGTGCCAGCAGTTCGGCATCGACAGGAAGGCGTGGCTACACCTTC. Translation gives CASSSASTGRRGYTF.

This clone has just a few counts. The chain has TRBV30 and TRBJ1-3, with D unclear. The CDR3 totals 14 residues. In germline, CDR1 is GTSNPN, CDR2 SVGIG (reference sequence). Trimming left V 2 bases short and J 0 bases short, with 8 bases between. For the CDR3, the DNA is TGTGCCTGGAGTTCCGGCTTCTCTGGAAACACCATATATTTT. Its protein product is CAWSSGFSGNTIYF.

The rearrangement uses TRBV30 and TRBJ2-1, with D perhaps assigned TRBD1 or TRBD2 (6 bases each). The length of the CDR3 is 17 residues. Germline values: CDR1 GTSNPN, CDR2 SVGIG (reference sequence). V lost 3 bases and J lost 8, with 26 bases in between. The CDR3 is CAWRGRRWGARGDEQFF. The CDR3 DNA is TGTGCCTGGAGGGGCCGGAGGTGGGGGGCCAGAGGGGATGAGCAGTTCTTC.

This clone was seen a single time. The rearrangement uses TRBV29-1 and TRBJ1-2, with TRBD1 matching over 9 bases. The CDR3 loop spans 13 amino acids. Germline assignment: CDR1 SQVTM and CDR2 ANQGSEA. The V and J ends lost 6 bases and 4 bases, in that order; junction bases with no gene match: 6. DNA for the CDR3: TGCAGCGTAAATCCGGGACAGGGCTATGGCTACACCTTC. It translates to CSVNPGQGYGYTF. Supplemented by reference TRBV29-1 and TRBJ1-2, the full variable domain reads SAVISQKPSRDICQRGTSLTIQCQVDSQVTMMFWYRQQPGQSLTLIATANQGSEATYESGFVIDKFPISRPNLTFSTLTVSNMSPEDSSIYLCSVNPGQGYGYTFGSGTRLTVV.

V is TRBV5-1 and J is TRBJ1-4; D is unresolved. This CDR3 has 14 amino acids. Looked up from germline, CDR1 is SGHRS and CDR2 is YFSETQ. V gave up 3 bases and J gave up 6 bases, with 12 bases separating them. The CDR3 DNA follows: TGCGCCAGCAGCTATGACGGGAGCTATGAAAAACTGTTTTTT. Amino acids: CASSYDGSYEKLFF.

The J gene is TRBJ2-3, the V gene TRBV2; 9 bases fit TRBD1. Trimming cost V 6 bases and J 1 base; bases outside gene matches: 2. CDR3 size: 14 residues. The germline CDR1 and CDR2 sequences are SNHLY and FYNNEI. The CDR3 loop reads CASRGQGRTDTQYF. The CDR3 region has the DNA TGTGCCAGCAGGGGACAGGGCCGCACAGATACGCAGTATTTT.

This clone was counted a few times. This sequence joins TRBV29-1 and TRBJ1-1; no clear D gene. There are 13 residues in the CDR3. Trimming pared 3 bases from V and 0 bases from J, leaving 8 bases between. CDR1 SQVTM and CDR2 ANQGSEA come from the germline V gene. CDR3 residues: CSVDGRMNTEAFF. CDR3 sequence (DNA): TGCAGCGTTGATGGCAGAATGAACACTGAAGCTTTCTTT.

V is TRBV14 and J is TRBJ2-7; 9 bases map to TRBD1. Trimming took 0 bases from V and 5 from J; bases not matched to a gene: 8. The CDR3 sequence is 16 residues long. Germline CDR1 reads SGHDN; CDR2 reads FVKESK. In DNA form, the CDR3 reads TGTGCCAGCAGCCAAGAAAGAGGACAGGGGAGCGACGAGCAGTACTTC. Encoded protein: CASSQERGQGSDEQYF. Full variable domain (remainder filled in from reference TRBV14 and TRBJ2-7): EAGVTQFPSHSVIEKGQTVTLRCDPISGHDNLYWYRRVMGKEIKFLLHFVKESKQDESGMPNNRFLAERTGGTYSTLKVQPAELEDSGVYFCASSQERGQGSDEQYFGPGTRLTVT.

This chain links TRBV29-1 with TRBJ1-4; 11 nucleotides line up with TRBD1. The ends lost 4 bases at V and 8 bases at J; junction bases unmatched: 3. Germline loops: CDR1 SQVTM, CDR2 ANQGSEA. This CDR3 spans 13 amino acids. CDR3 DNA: TGCAGCGTTGCGAGGACAGGGGGCGAAAAACTGTTTTTT. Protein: CSVARTGGEKLFF.

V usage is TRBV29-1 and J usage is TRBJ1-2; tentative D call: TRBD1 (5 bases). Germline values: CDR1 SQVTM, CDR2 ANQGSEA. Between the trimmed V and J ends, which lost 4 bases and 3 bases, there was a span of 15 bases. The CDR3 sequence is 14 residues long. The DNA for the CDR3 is TGCAGCGTTGTCAGCGGGGCATCTGACTATGGCTACACCTTC. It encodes CSVVSGASDYGYTF.

In DNA, the CDR3 is TGTGCCAGCAGTGCCTCAGGAGCCTACGAGCAGTACTTC. The encoded protein is CASSASGAYEQYF. The chain carries TRBV2 and TRBJ2-7, with D unresolved. The CDR3 runs to 13 residues. Trimming removed 4 bases from V and 2 bases from J, with 9 bases in between. Looked up from germline, CDR1 is SNHLY and CDR2 is FYNNEI.

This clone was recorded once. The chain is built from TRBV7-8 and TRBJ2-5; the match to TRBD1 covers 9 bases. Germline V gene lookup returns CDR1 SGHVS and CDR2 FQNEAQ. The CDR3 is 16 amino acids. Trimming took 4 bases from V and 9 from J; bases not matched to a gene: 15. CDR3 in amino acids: CASSWSRDRAGVAQYF. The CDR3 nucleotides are TGTGCCAGCAGCTGGAGCCGGGACAGGGCCGGAGTGGCCCAGTACTTC.

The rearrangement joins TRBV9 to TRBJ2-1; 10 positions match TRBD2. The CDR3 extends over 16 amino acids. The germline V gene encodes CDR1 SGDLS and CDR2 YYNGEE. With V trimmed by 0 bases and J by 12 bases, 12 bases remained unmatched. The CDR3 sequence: CASSVGASGGAQGQFF. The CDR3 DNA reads TGTGCCAGCAGCGTAGGTGCCAGCGGGGGGGCACAGGGGCAGTTCTTC.

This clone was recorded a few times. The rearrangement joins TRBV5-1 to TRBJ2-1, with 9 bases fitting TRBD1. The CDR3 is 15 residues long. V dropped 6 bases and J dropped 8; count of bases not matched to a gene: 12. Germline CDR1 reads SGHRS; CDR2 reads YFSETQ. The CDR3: CASNGDRASVDEQFF. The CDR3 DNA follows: TGCGCCAGCAACGGGGACAGGGCATCGGTCGATGAGCAGTTCTTC.

This chain's CDR3 is CASSLRRGYSYNEQFF. The CDR3 bases are TGTGCCAGCAGCTTACGACGGGGGTACTCCTACAATGAGCAGTTCTTC. V and J are TRBV11-3 and TRBJ2-1, with D possibly matching TRBD2 (6 bases). This CDR3 region has 16 residues. The V gene lost 2 bases and the J gene lost 0 bases, with 11 bases spanning the gap. Germline V gene data show CDR1 as SGHNT and CDR2 as YENEEA.

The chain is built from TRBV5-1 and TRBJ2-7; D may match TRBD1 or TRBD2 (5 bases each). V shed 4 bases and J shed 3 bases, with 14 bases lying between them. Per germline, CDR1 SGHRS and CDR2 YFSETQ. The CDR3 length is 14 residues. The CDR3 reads CASSPGTLIYEQYF. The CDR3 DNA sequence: TGCGCCAGCAGCCCGGGGACCTTAATCTACGAGCAGTACTTC.

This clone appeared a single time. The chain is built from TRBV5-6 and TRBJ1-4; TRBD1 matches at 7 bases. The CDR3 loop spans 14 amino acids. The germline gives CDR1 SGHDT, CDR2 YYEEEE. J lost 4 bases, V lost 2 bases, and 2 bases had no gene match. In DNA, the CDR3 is TGTGCCAGCAGCTTCGGGACAGATAATGAAAAACTGTTTTTT. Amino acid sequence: CASSFGTDNEKLFF.

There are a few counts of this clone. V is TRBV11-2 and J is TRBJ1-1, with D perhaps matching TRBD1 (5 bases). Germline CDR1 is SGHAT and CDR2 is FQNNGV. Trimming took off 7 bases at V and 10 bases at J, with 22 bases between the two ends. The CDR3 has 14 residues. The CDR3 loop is CASTPLTATLGAFF. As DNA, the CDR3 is TGTGCCAGCACCCCGCTGACAGCCACGTTGGGAGCTTTCTTT.

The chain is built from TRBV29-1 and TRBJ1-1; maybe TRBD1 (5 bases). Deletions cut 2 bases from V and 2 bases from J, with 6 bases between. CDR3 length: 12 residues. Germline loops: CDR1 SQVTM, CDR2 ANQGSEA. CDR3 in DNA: TGCAGCGTTGAACGGGACAACACTGAAGCTTTCTTT. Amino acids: CSVERDNTEAFF.

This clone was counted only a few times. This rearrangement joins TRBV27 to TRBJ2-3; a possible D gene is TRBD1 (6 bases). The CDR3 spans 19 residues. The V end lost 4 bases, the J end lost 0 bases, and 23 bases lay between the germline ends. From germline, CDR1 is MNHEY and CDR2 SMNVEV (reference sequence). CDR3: CASSSRFESTGRSTDTQYF. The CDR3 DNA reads TGTGCCAGCAGTTCGCGTTTCGAGAGTACAGGGAGAAGCACAGATACGCAGTATTTT.

The CDR3 nucleotides are TGTGCCAGCAGCTTGTCGCGAGAGACCCAGTACTTC. Translating gives CASSLSRETQYF. The J gene is TRBJ2-5, the V gene TRBV5-6; no clear D. Germline-derived CDR1 and CDR2 are SGHDT and YYEEEE. The CDR3 contains 12 residues. V was shortened by 1 base and J by 4 bases, with 5 bases between the two germline ends.

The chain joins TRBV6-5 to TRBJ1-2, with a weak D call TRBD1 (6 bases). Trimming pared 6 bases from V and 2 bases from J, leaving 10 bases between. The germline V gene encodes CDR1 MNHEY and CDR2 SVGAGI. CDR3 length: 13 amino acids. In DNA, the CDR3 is TGTGCCAGCAGGGACGGACAGAACTATGGCTACACCTTC. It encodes CASRDGQNYGYTF.

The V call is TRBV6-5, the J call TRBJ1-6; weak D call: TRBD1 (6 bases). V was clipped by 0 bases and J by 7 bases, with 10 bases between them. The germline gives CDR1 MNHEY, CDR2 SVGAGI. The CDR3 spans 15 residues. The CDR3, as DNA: TGTGCCAGCAGTTACTCGAAGGGGGACAATTCACCCCTCCACTTT. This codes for CASSYSKGDNSPLHF.

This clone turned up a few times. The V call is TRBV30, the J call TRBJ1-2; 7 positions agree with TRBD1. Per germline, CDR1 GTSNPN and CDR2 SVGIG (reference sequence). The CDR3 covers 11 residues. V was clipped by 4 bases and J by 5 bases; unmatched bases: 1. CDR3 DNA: TGTGCCTGGACAGGGGGTTATGGCTACACCTTC. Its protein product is CAWTGGYGYTF.

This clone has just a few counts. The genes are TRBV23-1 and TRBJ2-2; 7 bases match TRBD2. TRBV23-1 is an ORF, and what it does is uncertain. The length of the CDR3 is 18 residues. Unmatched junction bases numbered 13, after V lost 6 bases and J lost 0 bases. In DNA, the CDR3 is TGCGCCAGCAGCACCACCCACCTTCGGGAGGCGAACACCGGGGAGCTGTTTTTT. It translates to CASSTTHLREANTGELFF.

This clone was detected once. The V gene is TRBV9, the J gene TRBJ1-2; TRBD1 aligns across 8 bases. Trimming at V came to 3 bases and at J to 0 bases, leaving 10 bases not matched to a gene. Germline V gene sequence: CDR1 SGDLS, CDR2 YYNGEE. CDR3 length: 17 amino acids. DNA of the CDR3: TGTGCCAGCAGCGCCACCCTGGACAGGGTGACTAACTATGGCTACACCTTC. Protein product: CASSATLDRVTNYGYTF.

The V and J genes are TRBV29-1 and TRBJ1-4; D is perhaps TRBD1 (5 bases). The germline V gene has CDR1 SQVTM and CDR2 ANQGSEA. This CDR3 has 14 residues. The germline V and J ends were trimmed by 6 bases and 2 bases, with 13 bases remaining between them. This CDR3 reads CSVADRATNEKLFF. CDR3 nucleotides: TGCAGCGTGGCCGACAGAGCGACTAATGAAAAACTGTTTTTT.